This T cell receptor (beta chain) was profiled in a study of blood T cells in healthy people across ages. At the level of the study: Using template switching, researchers captured about one barcoded beta molecule for each two T cells.

With 0 bases removed from V and 3 bases from J, the gap between germline ends came to 8 bases. Germline CDR1 is SGHDN and CDR2 is FVKESK. This CDR3 is built from 14 residues. This clonotype was seen only a few times. Using a J-beta primer mix together with a sample-barcoded 5' primer, a second PCR was run for about 7 to 12 cycles. TCRdb reprocessed the 5' RACE reads via MiXCR and lists one record per CDR3 protein. There are about 1,500,000 distinct CDR3 sequences in the sample; approximately 40% occur only once, and 7.9% lies in the top ten. This TCR derives from a woman aged 18-29 years in good health. The V and J genes are TRBV14 and TRBJ1-1, with D unresolved. Sequenced input: blood. DNA of the CDR3: TGTGCCAGCAGCCAAGAAGCAGGATACACTGAAGCTTTCTTT. This sequence encodes CASSQEAGYTEAFF.